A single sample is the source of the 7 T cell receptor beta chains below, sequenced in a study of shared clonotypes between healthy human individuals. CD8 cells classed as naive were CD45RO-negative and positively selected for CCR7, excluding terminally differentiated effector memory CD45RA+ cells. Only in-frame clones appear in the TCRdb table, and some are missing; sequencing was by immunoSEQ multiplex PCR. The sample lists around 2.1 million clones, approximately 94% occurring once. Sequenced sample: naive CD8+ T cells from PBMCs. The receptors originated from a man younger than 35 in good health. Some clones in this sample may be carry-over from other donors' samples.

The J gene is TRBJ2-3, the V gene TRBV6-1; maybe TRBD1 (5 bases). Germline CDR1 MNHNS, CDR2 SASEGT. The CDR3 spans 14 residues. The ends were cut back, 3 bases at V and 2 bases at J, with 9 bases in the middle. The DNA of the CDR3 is TGTGCCAGCAGTGAGAGCAGGGTCACAGATACGCAGTATTTT. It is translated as CASSESRVTDTQYF.

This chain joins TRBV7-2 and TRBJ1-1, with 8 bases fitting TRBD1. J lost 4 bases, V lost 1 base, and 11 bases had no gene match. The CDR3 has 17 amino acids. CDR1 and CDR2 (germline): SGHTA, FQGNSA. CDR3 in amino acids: CASSLGSFAGGPTEAFF. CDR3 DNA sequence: TGTGCCAGCAGCTTAGGCAGCTTCGCAGGGGGCCCCACTGAAGCTTTCTTT.

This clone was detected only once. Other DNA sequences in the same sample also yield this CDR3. The CDR3 nucleotides are TGCGCCAGCAGCCAAGATTTGGGTCTAGCGGGGTACGAGCAGTACTTC. Amino acids: CASSQDLGLAGYEQYF. The chain employs TRBV4-1 and TRBJ2-7, with 9 bases fitting TRBD2. The CDR3 consists of 16 residues. V lost 0 bases and J lost 4; bases outside the gene matches: 7. Per the germline V gene, CDR1 is MGHRA and CDR2 is YSYEKL.

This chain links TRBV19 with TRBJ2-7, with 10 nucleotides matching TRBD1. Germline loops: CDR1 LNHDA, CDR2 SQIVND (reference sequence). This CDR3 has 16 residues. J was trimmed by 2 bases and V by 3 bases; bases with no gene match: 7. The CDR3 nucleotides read TGTGCCAGTAGTATTGAGGGACAGGGGTCGACCTACGAGCAGTACTTC. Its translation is CASSIEGQGSTYEQYF.

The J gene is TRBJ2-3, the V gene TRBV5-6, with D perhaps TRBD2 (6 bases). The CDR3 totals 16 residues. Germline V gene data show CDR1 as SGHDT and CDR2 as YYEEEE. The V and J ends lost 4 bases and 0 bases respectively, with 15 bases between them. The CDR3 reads CASSILASVSTDTQYF. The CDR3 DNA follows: TGTGCCAGCAGCATCCTAGCTAGCGTGAGCACAGATACGCAGTATTTT.

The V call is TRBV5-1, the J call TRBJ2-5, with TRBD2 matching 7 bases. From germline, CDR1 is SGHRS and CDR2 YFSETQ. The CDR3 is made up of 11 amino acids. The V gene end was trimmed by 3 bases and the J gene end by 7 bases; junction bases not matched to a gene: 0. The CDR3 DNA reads TGCGCCAGCAGCTCGGGGGGGACCCAGTACTTC. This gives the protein CASSSGGTQYF.

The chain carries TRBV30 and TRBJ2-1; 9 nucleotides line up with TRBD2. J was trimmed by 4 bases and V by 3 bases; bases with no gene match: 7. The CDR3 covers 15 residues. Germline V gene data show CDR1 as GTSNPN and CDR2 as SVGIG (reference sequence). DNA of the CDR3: TGTGCCTGGAGCGCCGGACTAGCGAGATACAATGAGCAGTTCTTC. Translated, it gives CAWSAGLARYNEQFF. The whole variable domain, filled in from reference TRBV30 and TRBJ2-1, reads SQTIHQWPATLVQPVGSPLSLECTVEGTSNPNLYWYRQAAGRGLQLLFYSVGIGQISSEVPQNLSASRPQDRQFILSSKKLLLSDSGFYLCAWSAGLARYNEQFFGPGTRLTVL.